What follows describes a single TCR beta chain. TCRdb's copy holds only in-frame clones and misses some; the assay was immunoSEQ multiplex PCR. The sample has more than 550,000 clones, about 90% seen once; the top ten hold about 34%. This record belongs to a study of shared clonotypes between healthy human individuals. Trimming cost V 7 bases and J 8 bases, with 17 bases left between them. Germline V CDR1 and CDR2: GTSNPN, SVGIG (reference sequence). The CDR3 totals 12 residues. This chain connects TRBV30 to TRBJ1-2; no definite D call. The TCR sequence derives from a man between 18 and 29 years old in good health. Some clones in this sample may be carry-over from other donors' samples. Source material: memory CD8+ T cells from PBMCs. Subset: CD45RO+ cells pooled with CCR7-negative TemRA cells. Written as DNA, the CDR3 is TGTGCCTTCATCCCCTCACCCGAAGGCTACACCTTC. Protein: CAFIPSPEGYTF.